Below are 8 T cell receptor beta chains sequenced from a single sample in a study of shared clonotypes between healthy human individuals. Naive CD8 cells were CD45RO-negative, positively selected for CCR7, excluding terminally differentiated effector memory CD45RA+ cells. TCRdb's copy holds only in-frame clones and misses some; the assay was immunoSEQ multiplex PCR. The sample has some 2,100,000 clones, 93% seen once. Sequencing was carried out using naive CD8+ T cells from PBMCs. The receptors derive from a man younger than 30 in good health. Some clones in this sample may be carry-over from other donors' samples.

This chain connects TRBV7-3 to TRBJ2-2; perhaps D is TRBD1 or TRBD2 (5 bases each). There are 16 residues in the CDR3. Germline CDR1 is SGHTA and CDR2 is FQGTGA. V lost 3 bases and J 4 bases, leaving 15 bases between the germline ends. CDR3 DNA: TGTGCCAGCAGCTTGAGGGACCCTGTCGGCACCGGGGAGCTGTTTTTT. Its translation: CASSLRDPVGTGELFF.

V gene TRBV19 combines with J gene TRBJ2-5; D remains ambiguous. The germline V and J ends were trimmed by 6 bases and 4 bases, with 12 bases remaining between them. CDR3 size: 13 residues. Per the germline V gene, CDR1 is LNHDA and CDR2 is SQIVND (reference sequence). Here the CDR3 DNA reads TGTGCCAGTAGCGCGACCCCCCGAGAGACCCAGTACTTC. It is translated as CASSATPRETQYF.

In nucleotides, the CDR3 is TGTGCCAGCAGTCCCATGGGCACAGATACGCAGTATTTT. Its translation is CASSPMGTDTQYF. The chain joins TRBV6-6 to TRBJ2-3; D remains ambiguous. Germline V gene sequence: CDR1 MNHNY, CDR2 SVGAGI (reference sequence). Trimming left V 5 bases short and J 1 base short, with 7 bases between. This CDR3 comprises 13 residues.

V and J are TRBV27 and TRBJ2-5, with 11 bases fitting TRBD1. CDR3 length equals 14 residues. V dropped 4 bases and J dropped 5; count of bases not matched to a gene: 3. Per germline, CDR1 MNHEY and CDR2 SMNVEV (reference sequence). The CDR3 region has the DNA TGTGCCAGCAGTTGGACAGGGGGCGTCGAGACCCAGTACTTC. Its translation is CASSWTGGVETQYF.

This sequence joins TRBV5-1 and TRBJ2-3, with D perhaps assigned TRBD1 or TRBD2 (5 bases each). The CDR3 covers 17 residues. V was shortened by 2 bases and J by 2 bases, with 18 bases between the two germline ends. Germline lookup yields CDR1 SGHRS and CDR2 YFSETQ. The DNA for the CDR3 is TGCGCCAGCAGCTTACCCGTCCGGGGCGATGTCACAGATACGCAGTATTTT. Translated, it gives CASSLPVRGDVTDTQYF. The full variable domain, its missing parts supplied by reference TRBV5-1 and TRBJ2-3, is KAGVTQTPRYLIKTRGQQVTLSCSPISGHRSVSWYQQTPGQGLQFLFEYFSETQRNKGNFPGRFSGRQFSNSRSEMNVSTLELGDSALYLCASSLPVRGDVTDTQYFGPGTRLTVL.

The V gene is TRBV6-6, the J gene TRBJ1-2; D perhaps matches TRBD1 (6 bases). CDR3 length: 15 amino acids. Trimming shortened V by 0 bases and J by 3 bases, and 11 bases separated the two germline ends. Germline CDR1 and CDR2: MNHNY and SVGAGI (reference sequence). The CDR3 nucleotides read TGTGCCAGCAGTTACTCAGACAGGTTGGACTATGGCTACACCTTC. The encoded protein is CASSYSDRLDYGYTF.

The chain uses TRBV15 and TRBJ2-7; D may be TRBD1 (5 bases). Germline V lookup: CDR1 LNHNV, CDR2 YYDKDF (reference sequence). The V and J ends lost 4 bases and 3 bases respectively, with 16 bases between them. This CDR3 spans 15 amino acids. The CDR3 spells CATSTGHLSLYEQYF. The CDR3 region has the DNA TGTGCCACCAGCACCGGACACCTGAGCCTCTACGAGCAGTACTTC.

The rearrangement uses TRBV27 and TRBJ2-3; TRBD1 might be the D (6 bases). Germline CDR1 is MNHEY and CDR2 is SMNVEV (reference sequence). This CDR3 has 12 amino acids. The V gene lost 8 bases and the J gene lost 5 bases, with 11 bases spanning the gap. CDR3 in amino acids: CASGQILDTQYF. DNA of the CDR3: TGTGCCAGCGGACAGATACTAGATACGCAGTATTTT.